The present entry profiles one T cell receptor (beta chain) with its context. Clones were sequenced by immunoSEQ multiplex PCR, and TCRdb holds only the in-frame ones, with some missing. The sample consists of 130,000 to 150,000 clones, 75% to 90% of them appearing once. CDR1 and CDR2 (germline): KGHSH, LQKENI. Trimming left V 3 bases short and J 2 bases short, with 17 bases between. The CDR3 is 16 amino acids. This specimen comes from a study of blood T cell repertoires in COVID-19. The sample taken for sequencing was PBMCs or T cells enriched from blood (not recorded which). The chain has TRBV18 and TRBJ2-7; possibly TRBD1 for D (6 bases). This TCR came from a man aged 55 to 70 who had recovered from COVID-19. CDR3 residues: CASSPTPTGRPYEQYF. Here the CDR3 DNA reads TGTGCCAGCTCACCTACACCGACAGGCAGGCCCTACGAGCAGTACTTC.